These 5 T cell receptor beta chains share one sample of origin, sequenced in a study of blood T cell repertoires in COVID-19. Method: immunoSEQ multiplex PCR; TCRdb's copy keeps in-frame clones and lacks some. The data hold roughly 250,000 clones, with approximately 91% observed a single time. Sequenced material: PBMCs or T cells enriched from blood (not recorded which). These receptors were taken from a woman aged 40 to 50 with acute COVID-19.

V usage is TRBV18 and J usage is TRBJ1-2; 9 bases map to TRBD1. Losses at the gene ends were 5 bases for V and 6 bases for J; bases not matched to a gene: 4. The V gene's germline CDR1 is KGHSH and CDR2 LQKENI. The CDR3 consists of 13 residues. The CDR3 DNA reads as TGTGCCAGCTCATCTGACAGGGGGAATGGCTACACCTTC. Its protein is CASSSDRGNGYTF.

The chain is built from TRBV10-1 and TRBJ2-5; D might be TRBD1 (5 bases). V lost 8 bases and J lost 5, with 21 bases in between. Germline V gene sequence: CDR1 WNHNN, CDR2 SYGVQD (reference sequence). The CDR3 extends over 15 amino acids. The CDR3 bases are TGCGCCAGCGGCGACAGCCGGAATCTGCGGGAGACCCAGTACTTC. Its protein is CASGDSRNLRETQYF.

The chain joins TRBV24-1 to TRBJ2-4; a possible D gene is TRBD1 (6 bases). The CDR3 totals 18 residues. The V and J ends lost 2 bases and 3 bases respectively, with 19 bases between them. Germline CDR1 is KGHDR and CDR2 is SFDVKD. Here the CDR3 reads CATSDSGAPGPYKNIQYF. The CDR3 bases are TGTGCCACCAGTGATTCAGGGGCTCCAGGCCCTTACAAAAACATTCAGTACTTC.

The V gene is TRBV6-5, the J gene TRBJ2-7, with a possible D match to TRBD1 (6 bases). V lost 6 bases to trimming and J lost 2 bases, with 17 bases between them. Germline values: CDR1 MNHEY, CDR2 SVGAGI. This CDR3 is built from 15 residues. The CDR3 nucleotides are TGTGCCAGCAGCCTCACCGGGACATCCGCCTACGAGCAGTACTTC. As protein: CASSLTGTSAYEQYF.

As to this clone: The sample holds other DNA sequences that translate to the same CDR3. The chain employs TRBV7-9 and TRBJ1-1, with a weak D call TRBD1 (6 bases). The V and J ends lost 3 bases and 4 bases respectively, with 9 bases between them. Germline V gene data show CDR1 as SEHNR and CDR2 as FQNEAQ (reference sequence). This CDR3 has 13 residues. In DNA, the CDR3 is TGTGCCAGCAGCTTGGGGGGGCCCACTGAAGCTTTCTTT. It yields the protein CASSLGGPTEAFF.